This entry concerns a single T cell receptor beta chain. What it recognizes is unknown. The draw of peripheral blood yielded approximately 11 milliliters from each donor. This sample was included in a study of blood T cells in healthy people across ages. Study findings and constraints: TCR beta diversity per million T cells fell roughly linearly with age.

The CDR3 is made up of 15 amino acids. Between the trimmed V and J ends, which lost 3 bases and 0 bases, there was a span of 12 bases. Germline lookup yields CDR1 SGHRS and CDR2 YFSETQ. Alongside a J-beta primer mix, a sample-barcoded 5' primer served in a second PCR lasting about 7 to 11 cycles. In TCRdb, the 5' RACE reads were re-called with MiXCR into one record per CDR3 protein. Among about 750,000 distinct CDR3 sequences, 40% to 65% were seen once, and the ten largest hold approximately 40%. The receptor was derived from a man older than 75 in good health. V gene TRBV5-1 combines with J gene TRBJ1-2; TRBD1 is a possible D gene (6 bases). The specimen was blood. CDR3 loop: CASSSTGHPNYGYTF. CDR3 sequence (DNA): TGCGCCAGCAGCTCGACGGGACACCCTAACTATGGCTACACCTTC.